This TCR beta chain was identified during a study of blood T cell repertoires in COVID-19. Study overall: COVID-19 samples, acute and convalescent, were from the United States, Italy and Spain. PBMCs, B-cell-depleted T cells, or T cells provided the cDNA or gDNA that made up the material.

Germline CDR1 and CDR2: SGHTA and FQGTGA. This CDR3 contains 13 residues. V was shortened by 3 bases and J by 6 bases, with 8 bases between the two germline ends. In the original analysis: For nucleated cells, counts were estimated from reference gene primer amplification. TCRdb keeps only in-frame clones here, not all; method: immunoSEQ multiplex PCR. The V and J calls and the clone size are those of that table, but D and trimming were determined from the DNA. Among roughly 87,000 clones listed, about 80% were seen once. The chain couples TRBV7-3 to TRBJ2-2, with D uncertain. This TCR derives from a woman aged 70-85 years with acute or convalescent COVID-19. The sequencing sample was made of peripheral blood. The CDR3 sequence is CASSFGSSGELFF. In DNA form, the CDR3 reads TGTGCCAGCAGCTTCGGGTCATCCGGGGAGCTGTTTTTT.